One and the same sample provided the 23 T cell receptor beta chains below, sequenced in a study of naive and memory T cell subsets. Both TRBC1 and TRBC2 were covered by a beta constant-region primer of two equimolar oligonucleotides. In TCRdb, the UMI-ligation and nested PCR reads were re-called with MiXCR into one record per CDR3 protein. The table shows approximately 140,000 distinct CDR3 sequences, with around 15% occurring only once. The sample comprised naive CD4+ T cells from blood. The receptors here all came from a human donor in good health.

The chain links TRBV29-1 to TRBJ2-1; the D is unclear. Trimming shortened V by 3 bases and J by 0 bases, and 12 bases separated the two germline ends. CDR3 length: 15 residues. The germline gives CDR1 SQVTM, CDR2 ANQGSEA. The CDR3 nucleotides are TGCAGCGTTGATGATCCATCAAGCTCCTACAATGAGCAGTTCTTC. The encoded protein is CSVDDPSSSYNEQFF.

Only a few counts were recorded for this clonotype. In nucleotides, the CDR3 is TGTGCCAGCAGCTCAGAACAGGGATTCAATCAGCCCCAGCATTTT. Translating gives CASSSEQGFNQPQHF. J is TRBJ1-5 and V is TRBV7-9; possibly TRBD1 for D (6 bases). Trimming stripped 4 bases from V and 3 bases from J, with 13 bases between. From germline, CDR1 is SEHNR and CDR2 FQNEAQ (reference sequence). This CDR3 contains 15 residues.

The CDR3 region is CASTVGHFNTGELFF. In nucleotides, the CDR3 is TGTGCCAGCACCGTGGGACACTTTAACACCGGGGAGCTGTTTTTT. V and J are TRBV12-3 or TRBV12-4 and TRBJ2-2; TRBD1 might be the D (6 bases). The V end was cut by 7 bases, the J end by 2 bases, with 14 bases between. CDR3 length: 15 amino acids.

This chain links TRBV28 with TRBJ1-1, with 8 positions matching TRBD1. The length of the CDR3 is 11 residues. Germline CDR1 is MDHEN and CDR2 is SYDVKM. Trimming at V came to 4 bases and at J to 11 bases, leaving 3 bases not matched to a gene. The CDR3 protein is CASSSTGAAFF. For the CDR3, the DNA is TGTGCCAGCAGTTCGACAGGGGCGGCTTTCTTT.

The gene calls are TRBV7-3 and TRBJ2-5; D unresolved. With 5 bases removed from V and 5 bases from J, the gap between germline ends came to 12 bases. The CDR3 extends over 13 amino acids. Germline CDR1 reads SGHTA; CDR2 reads FQGTGA. The CDR3 sequence is CASSDSPKETQYF. The CDR3 DNA sequence: TGTGCCAGCAGCGATTCACCTAAGGAGACCCAGTACTTC.

The V and J genes are TRBV11-2 and TRBJ2-1; no clear D. Trimming took 2 bases from V and 10 from J, leaving 12 bases between them. Germline assignment: CDR1 SGHAT and CDR2 FQNNGV. The CDR3 runs to 13 residues. CDR3 sequence: CASSLSPRQEQFF. CDR3 DNA sequence: TGTGCCAGCAGCTTAAGCCCCAGGCAGGAGCAGTTCTTC.

The rearrangement joins TRBV28 to TRBJ2-7, with 9 bases fitting TRBD1. With 6 bases clipped from V and 5 bases from J, the junction kept 11 bases outside the gene matches. The germline V gene has CDR1 MDHEN and CDR2 SYDVKM. The CDR3 runs to 15 residues. The CDR3 spells CASSRTGVIMHEQYF. CDR3 nucleotide sequence: TGTGCCAGCAGCCGGACAGGGGTCATAATGCACGAGCAGTACTTC.

The table lists this clonotype with many counts. The chain joins TRBV29-1 to TRBJ2-7; 11 bases are shared with TRBD2. This CDR3 has 14 amino acids. Germline CDR1 and CDR2: SQVTM and ANQGSEA. V trimming: 6 bases; J trimming: 1 base; junction bases outside the gene matches: 5. Written as DNA, the CDR3 is TGCAGCGTCATACGACTAGCGGGGTCCTACGAGCAGTACTTC. Residues: CSVIRLAGSYEQYF.

The DNA for the CDR3 is TGCAGTGCTACTAGACTAGGTCGCCCCAAAGAGACCCAGTACTTC. Translated: CSATRLGRPKETQYF. The V call is TRBV20-1, the J call TRBJ2-5; D is perhaps TRBD2 (6 bases). The CDR3 is made up of 15 amino acids. Between the trimmed V and J ends, which lost 4 bases and 3 bases, there was a span of 18 bases. Germline V gives CDR1 DFQATT, CDR2 SNEGSKA (reference sequence).

There are a few counts of this clonotype. The chain links TRBV5-6 to TRBJ2-1; 11 bases map to TRBD2. The CDR3 length is 17 residues. The V segment lost 1 base and the J segment 2 bases; nucleotides outside the gene matches: 5. Germline CDR1 and CDR2: SGHDT and YYEEEE. This CDR3 is CASSLTSGSSTYNEQFF. CDR3 DNA sequence: TGTGCCAGCAGCTTGACTAGCGGGAGTAGCACCTACAATGAGCAGTTCTTC.

The sample holds a few counts of this clonotype. The chain recombines TRBV18 with TRBJ1-2; D ambiguous. CDR1 and CDR2 from the germline V gene are KGHSH and LQKENI. The CDR3 is 13 residues long. V shed 5 bases and J shed 1 base, with 8 bases lying between them. The CDR3 DNA reads TGTGCCAGCTCAGTCTCCGATAACTATGGCTACACCTTC. It is translated as CASSVSDNYGYTF.

V usage is TRBV18 and J usage is TRBJ2-7; D may match TRBD1 or TRBD2 (5 bases each). The germline CDR1 and CDR2 sequences are KGHSH and LQKENI. This CDR3 region has 14 residues. V lost 1 base and J 7 bases, leaving 14 bases between the germline ends. This CDR3 reads CASSPRDGSREQYF. CDR3 DNA sequence: TGTGCCAGCTCACCACGGGACGGCTCGAGAGAGCAGTACTTC.

This clonotype was detected many times. The chain has TRBV5-1 and TRBJ2-7; tentatively, D is TRBD2 (6 bases). V dropped 3 bases and J dropped 2 bases, with 15 bases sitting between them. Germline loops: CDR1 SGHRS, CDR2 YFSETQ. CDR3 length equals 15 residues. CDR3 amino acids: CASSSRESGAYEQYF. CDR3 in DNA: TGCGCCAGCAGCTCCCGGGAGAGCGGAGCCTACGAGCAGTACTTC.

CDR3: CASSLGLAVTNEQFF. CDR3 nucleotide sequence: TGTGCCAGCAGTTTAGGACTAGCGGTAACCAATGAGCAGTTCTTC. The gene calls are TRBV12-3 or TRBV12-4 and TRBJ2-1; 9 nucleotides align to TRBD2. V dropped 1 base and J dropped 6; count of bases not matched to a gene: 4. The CDR3 totals 15 residues.

There are a few counts of this clonotype. The rearrangement joins TRBV12-3 or TRBV12-4 to TRBJ1-5; TRBD1 might be the D (6 bases). Trimming took off 6 bases at V and 3 bases at J, with 15 bases between the two ends. This CDR3 has 15 residues. The CDR3 bases are TGTGCCAGCAGCCTGTGGGGGGGGCCCAATCAGCCCCAGCATTTT. It encodes CASSLWGGPNQPQHF.

The chain joins TRBV7-3 to TRBJ2-2; D unresolved. Trimming took off 5 bases at V and 6 bases at J, with 13 bases between the two ends. Germline V lookup: CDR1 SGHTA, CDR2 FQGTGA. The CDR3 runs to 14 residues. CDR3 region: CASSPQGRSGELFF. The CDR3 bases are TGTGCCAGCAGCCCACAAGGCCGCTCCGGGGAGCTGTTTTTT.

This clonotype has only a few counts. At one of its ends the junction is not consistent with the germline gene, which may arise from a read error. The V and J genes are TRBV5-6 and TRBJ1-2; D may be TRBD1 (6 bases). CDR3 length: 15 amino acids. The germline V gene encodes CDR1 SGHDT and CDR2 YYEEEE. The DNA for the CDR3 is TGTGCCAGCCGCTTGGACAGTCAATATAACTATGGCTACACCTTC. Residues: CASRLDSQYNYGYTF. The full variable domain, completed using reference TRBV5-6 and TRBJ1-2, is DAGVTQSPTHLIKTRGQQVTLRCSPKSGHDTVSWYQQALGQGPQFIFQYYEEEERQRGNFPDRFSGHQFPNYSSELNVNALLLGDSALYLCASRLDSQYNYGYTFGSGTRLTVV.

This clonotype was counted only a few times. This rearrangement joins TRBV28 to TRBJ2-1; the match to TRBD1 covers 9 bases. The V and J ends lost 1 base and 7 bases, in that order; junction bases with no gene match: 8. Germline V gene sequence: CDR1 MDHEN, CDR2 SYDVKM. This CDR3 has 16 amino acids. This CDR3 is CASSLSGQGARNEQFF. The CDR3 DNA sequence: TGTGCCAGCAGTTTATCGGGACAGGGTGCGAGGAATGAGCAGTTCTTC.

This clonotype was detected only a few times. The V and J genes are TRBV5-1 and TRBJ1-5; no definite D call. V lost 0 bases to trimming and J lost 3 bases, with 10 bases between them. The CDR3 is made up of 15 amino acids. Per germline, CDR1 SGHRS and CDR2 YFSETQ. The CDR3 nucleotides are TGCGCCAGCAGCTTGGAGTTCGGTCCCAATCAGCCCCAGCATTTT. The encoded protein is CASSLEFGPNQPQHF.

This clonotype was counted only a few times. This chain joins TRBV20-1 and TRBJ2-1; 10 bases line up with TRBD2. Germline-derived CDR1 and CDR2 are DFQATT and SNEGSKA (reference sequence). This CDR3 comprises 13 residues. The junction had 7 bases not matched to a gene; V was cut back by 6 bases and J by 8 bases. CDR3 sequence (DNA): TGCAGTGCGTGGAGCGGGAGGGATCATGAGCAGTTCTTC. Residues: CSAWSGRDHEQFF.

The chain joins TRBV18 to TRBJ2-5; a possible D gene is TRBD1 (6 bases). The CDR3 contains 16 residues. Between the trimmed V and J ends, which lost 0 bases and 5 bases, there was a span of 16 bases. In germline, CDR1 is KGHSH, CDR2 LQKENI. The CDR3 nucleotides read TGTGCCAGCTCACCACCAGGGACAACTCCCCTTGAGACCCAGTACTTC. Encoded protein: CASSPPGTTPLETQYF.

This clonotype occurred a few times. The rearrangement joins TRBV7-9 to TRBJ2-4, with TRBD1 matching over 8 bases. The germline CDR1 and CDR2 sequences are SEHNR and FQNEAQ (reference sequence). V was clipped by 5 bases and J by 0 bases; unmatched bases: 6. The length of the CDR3 is 16 residues. CDR3 nucleotide sequence: TGTGCCAGCAGCCCAGGACAGGGAAGAGCCAAAAACATTCAGTACTTC. Protein sequence: CASSPGQGRAKNIQYF.

The genes are TRBV12-3 or TRBV12-4 and TRBJ2-5, with D unresolved. Trimming pared 0 bases from V and 0 bases from J, leaving 5 bases between. This CDR3 region has 14 residues. CDR3 in DNA: TGTGCCAGCAGTTTAGCAATGAACCAAGAGACCCAGTACTTC. It is translated as CASSLAMNQETQYF.